The sequence of this T cell receptor (beta chain) was determined in a study of T cell responses to AZD1222 COVID-19 vaccine. This CDR3 has 14 residues. The V end was cut by 2 bases, the J end by 6 bases, with 13 bases between. Germline V gives CDR1 MNHEY, CDR2 SMNVEV (reference sequence). Produced via immunoSEQ multiplex PCR; TCRdb's table is partial and in-frame only. The table has about 140,000 clones, more than 70% seen once. As concerns this clone: The antigen is undetermined.

Study-level points and caveats: White British ancestry dominated among donors, who included more females, and clonal diversity was possibly underestimated. Nearly half of spike-specific TCRs reportedly target unmutated variant regions. Repertoire sampling occurred only after the peak T cell response.

The sample in question was peripheral blood, obtained 28 days after the second AZD1222 dose. V and J are TRBV27 and TRBJ1-1; tentative D call: TRBD1 (6 bases). The source of this sequence is an adult who received the AZD1222 COVID-19 vaccine. The DNA for the CDR3 is TGTGCCAGCAGTTTAGGGGGGCTTGCGGCTGAAGCTTTCTTT. This translates into CASSLGGLAAEAFF.